This T cell receptor beta chain was identified in a study of spatial heterogeneity in lung cancer. Via MiXCR, TCRdb re-called the 5' RACE reads, giving one row per CDR3 protein. The sample holds about 70,000 distinct CDR3 sequences, about 8.2% seen once. Time point specified: blood at routine non-recurrence follow-up after resection. The CDR3 length is 15 residues. The V and J ends lost 2 bases and 6 bases, in that order; junction bases with no gene match: 7. CDR1 and CDR2 from the germline V gene are DFQATT and SNEGSKA (reference sequence). Many counts were recorded for this clonotype. The sample here was PBMCs, taken at follow-up. The chain couples TRBV20-1 to TRBJ1-1; 12 bases are shared with TRBD1. The TCR originated in a female donor with early-stage non-small cell lung cancer. In DNA, the CDR3 is TGCAGTGCTAGATCTCCGGGACAGGGGGCGTCTGAAGCTTTCTTT. This sequence encodes CSARSPGQGASEAFF.